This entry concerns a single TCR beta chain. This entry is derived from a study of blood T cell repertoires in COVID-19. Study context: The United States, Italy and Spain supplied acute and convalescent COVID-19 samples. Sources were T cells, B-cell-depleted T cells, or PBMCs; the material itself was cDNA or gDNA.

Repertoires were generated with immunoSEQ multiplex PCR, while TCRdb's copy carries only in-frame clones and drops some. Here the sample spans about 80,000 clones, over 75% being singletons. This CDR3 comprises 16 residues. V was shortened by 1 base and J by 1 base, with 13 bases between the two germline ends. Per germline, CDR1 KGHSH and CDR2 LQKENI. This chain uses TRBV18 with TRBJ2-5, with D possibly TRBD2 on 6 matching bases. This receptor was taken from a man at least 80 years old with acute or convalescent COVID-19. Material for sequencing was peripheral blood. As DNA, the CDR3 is TGTGCCAGCTCACCACTCCGAGGCGGGGCCCAAGAGACCCAGTACTTC. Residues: CASSPLRGGAQETQYF. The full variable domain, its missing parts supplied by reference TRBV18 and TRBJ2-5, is NAGVMQNPRHLVRRRGQEARLRCSPMKGHSHVYWYRQLPEEGLKFMVYLQKENIIDESGMPKERFSAEFPKEGPSILRIQQVVRGDSAAYFCASSPLRGGAQETQYFGPGTRLLVL.